These 30 T cell receptor beta chains came from one sample sequenced in a study of blood T cell repertoires in COVID-19. Some clones are missing from TCRdb's copy, which holds only in-frame ones; the method was immunoSEQ multiplex PCR. The data hold roughly 200,000 clones, with around 86% observed a single time. Sequencing input: PBMCs or T cells enriched from blood (not recorded which). All receptors come from a woman aged 25-40 years who had recovered from COVID-19.

The V gene is TRBV2, the J gene TRBJ2-4; 13 nucleotides align to TRBD2. Trimming removed 6 bases from V and 0 bases from J; junction bases left unmatched: 8. This CDR3 region has 18 residues. CDR1 SNHLY and CDR2 FYNNEI come from the germline V gene. The CDR3 spells CASSTWTSGRLAKNIQYF. As DNA, the CDR3 is TGTGCCAGCAGCACCTGGACTAGCGGGAGACTAGCCAAAAACATTCAGTACTTC. The whole variable domain, remainder taken from reference TRBV2 and TRBJ2-4, is EPEVTQTPSHQVTQMGQEVILRCVPISNHLYFYWYRQILGQKVEFLVSFYNNEISEKSEIFDDQFSVERPDGSNFTLKIRSTKLEDSAMYFCASSTWTSGRLAKNIQYFGAGTRLSVL.

The V call is TRBV5-6, the J call TRBJ1-1; 7 bases map to TRBD1. The CDR3 totals 15 residues. Germline V lookup: CDR1 SGHDT, CDR2 YYEEEE. Losses at the gene ends were 4 bases for V and 3 bases for J; bases not matched to a gene: 9. In DNA, the CDR3 is TGTGCCAGCAGCACCGGACAGGAGGATTACACTGAAGCTTTCTTT. Its protein product is CASSTGQEDYTEAFF.

This clone appeared a few times. CDR3 nucleotide sequence: TGTGCCAGCAGTTACTCGATACAGGGAGGGATCGAGCAGTACTTC. This sequence encodes CASSYSIQGGIEQYF. The J gene is TRBJ2-7, the V gene TRBV6-5, with D possibly being TRBD2 (7 bases). This CDR3 spans 15 amino acids. V lost 0 bases and J 6 bases, leaving 15 bases between the germline ends. Germline V gene sequence: CDR1 MNHEY, CDR2 SVGAGI.

This clone has just a few counts. The chain has TRBV23-1 and TRBJ1-6, with 7 bases identical to TRBD1. TRBV23-1 is an open reading frame, and its role is uncertain. The V and J ends lost 2 bases and 7 bases, in that order; junction bases with no gene match: 5. The CDR3 contains 15 residues. The CDR3 region has the DNA TGCGCCAGCAGTCAACGGGACAGTCGAAATTCACCCCTCCACTTT. This translates into CASSQRDSRNSPLHF.

The V call is TRBV7-9, the J call TRBJ1-6; D is possibly TRBD1 (5 bases). Deletions cut 5 bases from V and 6 bases from J, with 14 bases between. CDR1 SEHNR and CDR2 FQNEAQ come from the germline V gene (reference sequence). The CDR3 spans 15 residues. CDR3 DNA: TGTGCCAGCAGCCCCATGGGGCTCCTTAATTCACCCCTCCACTTT. Translated, it gives CASSPMGLLNSPLHF.

The chain is built from TRBV6-5 and TRBJ2-7; no firm D call. The germline CDR1 and CDR2 sequences are MNHEY and SVGAGI. The CDR3 loop spans 12 amino acids. V lost 4 bases and J 3 bases, leaving 7 bases between the germline ends. CDR3 DNA sequence: TGTGCCAGCAGTTCGAGTGTCTACGAGCAGTACTTC. Translation gives CASSSSVYEQYF.

The chain is built from TRBV23-1 and TRBJ2-3; 9 nucleotides line up with TRBD2. TRBV23-1 is an open reading frame whose function is uncertain. The J segment lost 2 bases and the V segment lost 3 bases, leaving 9 bases of the junction unmatched. There are 17 residues in the CDR3. The CDR3 region is CASSHRLTSGITDTQYF. CDR3 nucleotide sequence: TGCGCCAGCAGTCACCGCCTGACTAGCGGAATCACAGATACGCAGTATTTT.

The chain has TRBV2 and TRBJ1-1; D is uncertain. Germline-derived CDR1 and CDR2 are SNHLY and FYNNEI. V lost 7 bases, J lost 1 base, and 13 bases lay in between. CDR3 length equals 14 residues. CDR3 region: CASIRNIRNTEAFF. CDR3 nucleotides: TGTGCCAGCATTCGTAATATCAGGAACACTGAAGCTTTCTTT.

This clone is a singleton in its sample. This chain uses TRBV28 with TRBJ2-7; tentative D call: TRBD1 (5 bases). Germline CDR1 is MDHEN and CDR2 is SYDVKM. The V end lost 0 bases, the J end lost 5 bases, and 11 bases lay between the germline ends. The CDR3 runs 14 residues. The CDR3 DNA sequence: TGTGCCAGCAGTTTATGGGGGCGCCAGGACGAGCAGTACTTC. Translating gives CASSLWGRQDEQYF.

The V and J genes are TRBV24-1 and TRBJ2-4, with D maybe TRBD2 (5 bases). The V end was cut by 0 bases, the J end by 1 base, with 12 bases between. Germline CDR1 reads KGHDR; CDR2 reads SFDVKD. CDR3 length: 17 residues. Written as DNA, the CDR3 is TGTGCCACCAGTGATTTGCCCGGGGAGAGGGCCAAAAACATTCAGTACTTC. Translating it yields CATSDLPGERAKNIQYF.

This clone turned up a few times. This chain links TRBV28 with TRBJ1-5, with 7 bases fitting TRBD1. From germline, CDR1 is MDHEN and CDR2 SYDVKM. V lost 6 bases, J lost 4 bases, and 0 bases stayed unmatched. The CDR3 is made up of 12 amino acids. The DNA of the CDR3 is TGTGCCAGCAGGACAGGGAATCAGCCCCAGCATTTT. It translates to CASRTGNQPQHF. Full variable domain (outside the CDR3, taken from reference TRBV28 and TRBJ1-5): DVKVTQSSRYLVKRTGEKVFLECVQDMDHENMFWYRQDPGLGLRLIYFSYDVKMKEKGDIPEGYSVSREKKERFSLILESASTNQTSMYLCASRTGNQPQHFGDGTRLSIL.

The genes are TRBV24-1 and TRBJ2-3; 9 nucleotides match TRBD2. The CDR3 is made up of 17 amino acids. V was clipped by 3 bases and J by 7 bases; unmatched bases: 13. Germline lookup yields CDR1 KGHDR and CDR2 SFDVKD. CDR3 sequence (DNA): TGTGCCACCAGTGATCCGGGTGGTAGCGGGAGTCTGAATACGCAGTATTTT. Protein: CATSDPGGSGSLNTQYF.

The chain is built from TRBV2 and TRBJ1-1; no clear D gene. The CDR3 consists of 12 residues. The ends were cut back, 6 bases at V and 7 bases at J, with 12 bases in the middle. Germline CDR1 and CDR2: SNHLY and FYNNEI. CDR3 sequence reads: CASSPGRDEAFF. DNA for the CDR3: TGTGCCAGCAGCCCCGGACGGGATGAAGCTTTCTTT.

Here the CDR3 DNA reads TGTGCCAGCAACGGCGGCGAACTTAGGCCCCAGCATTTT. It codes for CASNGGELRPQHF. The chain links TRBV6-5 to TRBJ1-5; D uncertain. The CDR3 has 13 residues. Germline V gene sequence: CDR1 MNHEY, CDR2 SVGAGI. Trimming pared 7 bases from V and 9 bases from J, leaving 16 bases between.

This clone was recorded only once. This chain uses TRBV29-1 with TRBJ2-2; 10 bases map to TRBD2. With V trimmed by 7 bases and J by 1 base, 15 bases remained unmatched. Looked up from germline, CDR1 is SQVTM and CDR2 is ANQGSEA. The CDR3 is 18 residues long. DNA for the CDR3: TGCAGCGCTGGGGAAGCGGGAGGGACGACTCAGAACACCGGGGAGCTGTTTTTT. This translates into CSAGEAGGTTQNTGELFF.

The V and J genes are TRBV5-1 and TRBJ1-5; D possibly corresponds to TRBD1 (5 bases). This CDR3 spans 15 amino acids. Germline lookup yields CDR1 SGHRS and CDR2 YFSETQ. V lost 1 base and J 1 base, leaving 9 bases between the germline ends. CDR3 sequence (DNA): TGCGCCAGCAGCTTGCAGGGCTTAAGCAATCAGCCCCAGCATTTT. Protein product: CASSLQGLSNQPQHF.

This chain links TRBV7-9 with TRBJ1-3; 8 bases fit TRBD1. Unmatched junction bases numbered 9, after V lost 5 bases and J lost 0 bases. The germline V gene encodes CDR1 SEHNR and CDR2 FQNEAQ (reference sequence). This CDR3 region has 17 residues. The chain's CDR3 is CASSPGQGRISGNTIYF. The CDR3 bases are TGTGCCAGCAGCCCCGGACAGGGAAGGATCTCTGGAAACACCATATATTTT. Filled out from reference TRBV7-9 and TRBJ1-3, the complete variable domain reads DTGVSQNPRHKITKRGQNVTFRCDPISEHNRLYWYRQTLGQGPEFLTYFQNEAQLEKSRLLSDRFSAERPKGSFSTLEIQRTEQGDSAMYLCASSPGQGRISGNTIYFGEGSWLTVV.

This chain joins TRBV19 and TRBJ1-2; 9 bases agree with TRBD1. This CDR3 spans 16 amino acids. The junction had 7 bases not matched to a gene; V was cut back by 5 bases and J by 0 bases. From germline, CDR1 is LNHDA and CDR2 SQIVND (reference sequence). The CDR3 DNA reads TGTGCCAGTAGTTTCGGACAGGGGATAGCTAACTATGGCTACACCTTC. It codes for CASSFGQGIANYGYTF.

This chain joins TRBV3-1 (or the pseudogene TRBV3-2) and TRBJ1-1; D not certain. The CDR3 covers 12 residues. Trimming removed 4 bases from V and 4 bases from J, with 7 bases in between. The germline gives CDR1 LGHDT, CDR2 YNNKEL (reference sequence). For the CDR3, the DNA is TGTGCCAGCAGCCGGGAGGGCACTGAAGCTTTCTTT. As protein: CASSREGTEAFF.

V gene TRBV3-1 (or the pseudogene TRBV3-2) combines with J gene TRBJ2-3; D may be TRBD1 (5 bases). V was shortened by 8 bases and J by 3 bases, with 27 bases between the two germline ends. Germline values: CDR1 LGHDT, CDR2 YNNKEL (reference sequence). This CDR3 is built from 18 residues. The DNA for the CDR3 is TGTGCCAGCGGGGCCGGCCATCGGCCCGGACATGGGACAGATACGCAGTATTTT. It is translated as CASGAGHRPGHGTDTQYF.

The chain has TRBV20-1 and TRBJ2-2; D not certain. The germline gives CDR1 DFQATT, CDR2 SNEGSKA (reference sequence). The V and J ends lost 3 bases and 2 bases respectively, with 10 bases between them. This CDR3 region has 14 residues. Here the CDR3 DNA reads TGCAGTGCTAGTATGACTTCCAACACCGGGGAGCTGTTTTTT. This codes for CSASMTSNTGELFF.

J is TRBJ1-6 and V is TRBV2; a possible D gene is TRBD1 (5 bases). Germline V gene sequence: CDR1 SNHLY, CDR2 FYNNEI. The CDR3 sequence is 16 residues long. Between the trimmed V and J ends, which lost 8 bases and 4 bases, there was a span of 18 bases. CDR3 coding DNA: TGTGCCAGCGGCGCTCAGGGAGGTGGTTATAATTCACCCCTCCACTTT. Protein product: CASGAQGGGYNSPLHF.

V gene TRBV18 combines with J gene TRBJ2-5; possibly TRBD2 for D (6 bases). This CDR3 contains 13 residues. Trimming removed 0 bases from V and 13 bases from J, with 15 bases in between. Germline CDR1 is KGHSH and CDR2 is LQKENI. CDR3 protein: CASSPPEGGGRYF. The CDR3 DNA reads TGTGCCAGCTCACCACCGGAGGGCGGAGGCCGGTACTTC. Variable domain in full (rest from reference TRBV18 and TRBJ2-5): NAGVMQNPRHLVRRRGQEARLRCSPMKGHSHVYWYRQLPEEGLKFMVYLQKENIIDESGMPKERFSAEFPKEGPSILRIQQVVRGDSAAYFCASSPPEGGGRYFGPGTRLLVL.

This sequence joins TRBV3-1 (or the pseudogene TRBV3-2) and TRBJ2-2, with TRBD1 matching 7 bases. The CDR3 sequence is 16 residues long. J gave up 3 bases and V 1 base, and 5 bases lay outside the gene matches. Germline CDR1 reads LGHDT; CDR2 reads YNNKEL (reference sequence). The CDR3 DNA is TGTGCCAGCAGCCAAGTGGGGACAGTTGACACCGGGGAGCTGTTTTTT. This encodes CASSQVGTVDTGELFF.

CDR3 in amino acids: CATVDAGLGKEKLFF. DNA of the CDR3: TGTGCCACCGTAGACGCAGGACTGGGGAAAGAAAAACTGTTTTTT. This chain joins TRBV6-4 and TRBJ1-4; D unresolved. CDR1 MRHNA and CDR2 SNTAGT come from the germline V gene. The CDR3 is 15 residues long. The ends were cut back, 10 bases at V and 8 bases at J, with 23 bases in the middle.

The chain links TRBV19 to TRBJ1-1; the D is unclear. Trimming took 5 bases from V and 11 from J, leaving 12 bases between them. The CDR3 length is 11 residues. The V gene's germline CDR1 is LNHDA and CDR2 SQIVND (reference sequence). Written as DNA, the CDR3 is TGTGCCAGTAGTTGGTCGTCGAGGGCTTTCTTT. Translated: CASSWSSRAFF.

The chain links TRBV2 to TRBJ1-5; D is possibly TRBD1 (5 bases). Germline CDR1 and CDR2: SNHLY and FYNNEI. V was shortened by 7 bases and J by 3 bases, with 13 bases between the two germline ends. The CDR3 loop spans 14 amino acids. This chain's CDR3 is CASNFDSINQPQHF. The CDR3 DNA sequence: TGTGCCAGCAATTTCGACAGTATCAATCAGCCCCAGCATTTT.

The rearrangement joins TRBV6-5 to TRBJ2-7; TRBD1 aligns across 7 bases. Germline assignment: CDR1 MNHEY and CDR2 SVGAGI. V dropped 6 bases and J dropped 7; count of bases not matched to a gene: 12. The CDR3 totals 14 residues. The CDR3 bases are TGTGCCAGCAGCGATTACGGGACAGCCAGAGAGCAGTACTTC. This sequence encodes CASSDYGTAREQYF.

The V call is TRBV5-5, the J call TRBJ2-3; possible D gene TRBD1, 6 bases. The CDR3 has 14 residues. Germline CDR1 is SGHKS and CDR2 is YYEKEE (reference sequence). Between the trimmed V and J ends, which lost 1 base and 0 bases, there was a span of 6 bases. The CDR3 here is CASSLRGSTDTQYF. In DNA, the CDR3 is TGTGCCAGCAGCTTGAGGGGGAGCACAGATACGCAGTATTTT.

This clone has only one observation. The V gene is TRBV28, the J gene TRBJ2-5, with 10 bases that match TRBD2. The CDR3 extends over 17 amino acids. The germline gives CDR1 MDHEN, CDR2 SYDVKM. The V segment lost 6 bases and the J segment 5 bases; nucleotides outside the gene matches: 15. The CDR3 nucleotides are TGTGCCAGCAGCCGATGGTCTAGCGGGAGTTTCGGGGAGACCCAGTACTTC. This sequence encodes CASSRWSSGSFGETQYF. Drawing the rest from reference TRBV28 and TRBJ2-5, the complete variable domain is DVKVTQSSRYLVKRTGEKVFLECVQDMDHENMFWYRQDPGLGLRLIYFSYDVKMKEKGDIPEGYSVSREKKERFSLILESASTNQTSMYLCASSRWSSGSFGETQYFGPGTRLLVL.